This T cell receptor (beta chain) appears in the sequencing data of a study of beta chain features in type 1 diabetes. Germline-derived CDR1 and CDR2 are SGHDT and YYEEEE. CDR3 length equals 13 residues. The V gene lost 0 bases and the J gene lost 8 bases, with 9 bases spanning the gap. Broader study findings: Possibly, sequencing cDNA over-represented cells that had high TCR expression levels. The study notes PCR might favor shorter templates equally in patients and controls.

Turning to this clone: What it binds is not known.

Reverse transcribing all isolated RNA meant expressed TCRB transcripts were sequenced. There were about 3.57 million reads on average in the naive, central memory and regulatory T cell samples. Only in-frame clones appear in the TCRdb table, and some are missing; sequencing was by immunoSEQ multiplex PCR. The table has fewer than 900,000 clones, roughly a sixth seen once. The receptor was derived from a woman aged 18-29 years in good health. The genes are TRBV5-6 and TRBJ2-1; D is perhaps TRBD1 (6 bases). The source material was naive CD4+ T cells from blood. This chain's CDR3 is CASSLAGVDEQFF. As DNA, the CDR3 is TGTGCCAGCAGCTTGGCAGGGGTGGATGAGCAGTTCTTC.